What follows is one T cell receptor beta chain and its context. Antigen specificity is unknown. Within the sample, other DNA sequences also encode this same CDR3. Sequencing was performed with immunoSEQ multiplex PCR; in TCRdb, only in-frame clones are kept and a portion is missing. This table holds over 100,000 clones, around 93% found once. V trimming: 6 bases; J trimming: 3 bases; junction bases outside the gene matches: 4. CDR3 length: 13 residues. Germline V gives CDR1 MNHEY, CDR2 SVGAGI. This record belongs to a study of T cell responses to AZD1222 COVID-19 vaccine. About the study: Pooled samples include second doses given at about 4 or 12 weeks. Notes on the study in general: Most donors were white British, females outnumbered males, and clonal diversity was possibly underestimated.

The sequencing here drew on peripheral blood, taken on day 0 of AZD1222 vaccination. V and J are TRBV6-5 and TRBJ1-2, with TRBD1 identical over 7 bases. The receptor was isolated from an adult in good health. CDR3 coding DNA: TGTGCCAGCAGCCGACAGGGTTACTATGGCTACACCTTC. Its translation is CASSRQGYYGYTF.